This entry lists 11 T cell receptor beta chains sequenced from one sample in a study of PD-1 blockade in mismatch repair-deficient tumors. Profiled with immunoSEQ multiplex PCR; TCRdb holds only in-frame clones, not every one. This table holds 95,000 to 150,000 clones, about 88% found once. The material was peripheral blood, obtained 44 weeks after starting pembrolizumab. Receptors were obtained from an adult with mismatch repair-deficient cancer.

A few counts support this clone. The chain has TRBV18 and TRBJ2-7; D remains unclear. Trimming took off 0 bases at V and 0 bases at J, with 9 bases between the two ends. The CDR3 runs 15 residues. Germline CDR1 KGHSH, CDR2 LQKENI. The CDR3 coding sequence is TGTGCCAGCTCACCACCGGTGACTTCCTCCTACGAGCAGTACTTC. Protein: CASSPPVTSSYEQYF.

The chain joins TRBV28 to TRBJ1-1; D possibly corresponds to TRBD1 (6 bases). Per germline, CDR1 MDHEN and CDR2 SYDVKM. Between the trimmed V and J ends, which lost 4 bases and 4 bases, there was a span of 13 bases. The length of the CDR3 is 14 residues. CDR3 in amino acids: CASSYRVYGTEAFF. Written as DNA, the CDR3 is TGTGCCAGCAGTTACAGGGTTTACGGCACTGAAGCTTTCTTT.

J is TRBJ2-3 and V is TRBV30; TRBD2 aligns across 12 bases. Per the germline V gene, CDR1 is GTSNPN and CDR2 is SVGIG (reference sequence). The V and J ends lost 0 bases and 1 base, in that order; junction bases with no gene match: 14. The CDR3 runs 20 residues. The chain's CDR3 is CAWSVPYKTSGREGTDTQYF. For the CDR3, the DNA is TGTGCCTGGAGTGTACCGTATAAGACTAGCGGGAGAGAGGGCACAGATACGCAGTATTTT.

V is TRBV2 and J is TRBJ2-7; TRBD2 aligns across 11 bases. V was clipped by 0 bases and J by 4 bases; unmatched bases: 5. CDR1 SNHLY and CDR2 FYNNEI come from the germline V gene. CDR3 length: 16 amino acids. The CDR3 DNA sequence: TGTGCCAGCAGTGAAGCGCTTCTAGCGGGAGGTTACGAGCAGTACTTC. Protein product: CASSEALLAGGYEQYF.

This clone occurred once. CDR3 in amino acids: CASRGTDQETQYF. CDR3 DNA sequence: TGTGCCAGTAGGGGGACAGACCAAGAGACCCAGTACTTC. The chain joins TRBV19 to TRBJ2-5, with 7 bases that match TRBD1. V lost 6 bases to trimming and J lost 0 bases; unmatched junction nucleotides: 1. The germline V gene encodes CDR1 LNHDA and CDR2 SQIVND (reference sequence). The CDR3 contains 13 residues.

The chain carries TRBV29-1 and TRBJ2-2, with a possible D match to TRBD2 (7 bases). Germline V lookup: CDR1 SQVTM, CDR2 ANQGSEA. This CDR3 is 14 amino acids long. Trimming shortened V by 4 bases and J by 7 bases, and 16 bases separated the two germline ends. CDR3 coding DNA: TGCAGCGTTGGGGGGGGGCAGTCCCTCGGGGAGCTGTTTTTT. This gives the protein CSVGGGQSLGELFF.

DNA for the CDR3: TGTGCCAGCAGCTTAGGGGGCCCGACCTACGAGCAGTACTTC. Protein sequence: CASSLGGPTYEQYF. V usage is TRBV11-2 and J usage is TRBJ2-7, with D possibly matching TRBD1 (5 bases). V was cut by 1 base and J by 2 bases, with 9 bases left in between. Germline CDR1 SGHAT, CDR2 FQNNGV. The CDR3 covers 14 residues.

V is TRBV19 and J is TRBJ2-7, with D perhaps TRBD1 (5 bases). V lost 5 bases, J lost 2 bases, and 10 bases lay in between. The CDR3 covers 13 residues. Germline lookup yields CDR1 LNHDA and CDR2 SQIVND (reference sequence). CDR3 nucleotides: TGTGCCAGTAGTCGGACGACAGCCTACGAGCAGTACTTC. It translates to CASSRTTAYEQYF.

The V call is TRBV7-9, the J call TRBJ2-3; TRBD1 aligns across 7 bases. V was pared by 4 bases and J by 2 bases, with 9 bases of the junction left unmatched. Germline V gene lookup returns CDR1 SEHNR and CDR2 FQNEAQ (reference sequence). CDR3 size: 16 residues. CDR3 sequence: CASSSRQGEFTDTQYF. The CDR3 nucleotides are TGTGCCAGCAGCTCCCGACAGGGTGAATTCACAGATACGCAGTATTTT.

A few counts support this clone. The CDR3 loop reads CSVAEQDKDYEQYF. The CDR3, as DNA: TGCAGCGTTGCCGAGCAGGACAAAGACTACGAGCAGTACTTC. The chain joins TRBV29-1 to TRBJ2-7; maybe TRBD1 (5 bases). The CDR3 extends over 14 amino acids. The V gene lost 4 bases and the J gene lost 3 bases, with 16 bases spanning the gap. CDR1 and CDR2 (germline): SQVTM, ANQGSEA.

V usage is TRBV7-9 and J usage is TRBJ2-7; D unresolved. From germline, CDR1 is SEHNR and CDR2 FQNEAQ (reference sequence). The CDR3 length is 16 residues. The V end lost 3 bases, the J end lost 0 bases, and 15 bases lay between the germline ends. The CDR3 loop is CASSLITAKSSYEQYF. DNA of the CDR3: TGTGCCAGCAGCTTGATAACGGCAAAAAGCTCCTACGAGCAGTACTTC. Complete variable domain (other parts from reference TRBV7-9 and TRBJ2-7): DTGVSQNPRHKITKRGQNVTFRCDPISEHNRLYWYRQTLGQGPEFLTYFQNEAQLEKSRLLSDRFSAERPKGSFSTLEIQRTEQGDSAMYLCASSLITAKSSYEQYFGPGTRLTVT.